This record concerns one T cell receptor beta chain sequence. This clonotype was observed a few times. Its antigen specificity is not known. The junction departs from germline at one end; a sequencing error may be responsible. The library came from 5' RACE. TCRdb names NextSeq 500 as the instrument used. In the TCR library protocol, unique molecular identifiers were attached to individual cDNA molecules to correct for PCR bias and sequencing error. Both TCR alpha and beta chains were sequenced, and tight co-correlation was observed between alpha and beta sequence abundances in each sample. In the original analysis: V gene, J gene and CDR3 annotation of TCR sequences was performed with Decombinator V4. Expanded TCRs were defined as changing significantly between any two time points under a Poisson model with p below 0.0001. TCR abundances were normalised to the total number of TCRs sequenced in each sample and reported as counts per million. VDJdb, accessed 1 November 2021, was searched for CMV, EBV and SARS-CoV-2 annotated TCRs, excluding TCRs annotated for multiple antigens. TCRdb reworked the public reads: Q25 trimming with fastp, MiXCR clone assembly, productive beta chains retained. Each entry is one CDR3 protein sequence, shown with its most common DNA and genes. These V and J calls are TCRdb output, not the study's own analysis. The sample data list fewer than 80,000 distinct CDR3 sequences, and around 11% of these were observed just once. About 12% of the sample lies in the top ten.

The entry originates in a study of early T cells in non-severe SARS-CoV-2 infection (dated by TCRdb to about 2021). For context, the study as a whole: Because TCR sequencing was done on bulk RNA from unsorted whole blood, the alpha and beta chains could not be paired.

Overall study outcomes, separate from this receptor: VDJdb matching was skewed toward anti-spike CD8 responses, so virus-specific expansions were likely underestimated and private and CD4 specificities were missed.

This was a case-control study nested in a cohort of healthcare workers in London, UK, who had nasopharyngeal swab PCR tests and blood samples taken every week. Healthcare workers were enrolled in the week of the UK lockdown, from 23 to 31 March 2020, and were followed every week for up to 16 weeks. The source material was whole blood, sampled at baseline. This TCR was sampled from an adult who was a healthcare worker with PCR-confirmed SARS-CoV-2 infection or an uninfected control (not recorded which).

The CDR3 here reads CASSPPLGEEFF. The sequenced DNA is TGTGCCAGCTCACCACCGCTGGGTGAGGAGTTCTTC. The chain is encoded by TRBV18 joined to TRBJ2-1; the D gene cannot be named for sure. CDR1 and CDR2 were assigned from the germline V gene as KGHSH and LQKENI. The CDR3 spans 12 residues, from the cysteine through the phenylalanine. The sequence is cut down to CDR3 DNA, 36 bases in frame from base 1.